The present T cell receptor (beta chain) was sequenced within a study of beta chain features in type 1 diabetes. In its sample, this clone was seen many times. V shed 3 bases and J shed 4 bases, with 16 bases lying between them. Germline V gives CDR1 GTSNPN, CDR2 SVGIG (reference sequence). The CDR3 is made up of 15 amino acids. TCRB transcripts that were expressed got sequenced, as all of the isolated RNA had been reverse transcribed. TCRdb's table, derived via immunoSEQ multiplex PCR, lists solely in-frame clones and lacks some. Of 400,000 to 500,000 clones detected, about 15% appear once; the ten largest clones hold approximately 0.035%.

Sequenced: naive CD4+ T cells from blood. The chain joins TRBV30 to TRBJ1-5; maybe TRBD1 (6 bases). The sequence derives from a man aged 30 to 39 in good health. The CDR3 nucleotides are TGTGCCTGGAGCGAGCCACGGGGGCTAAATCAGCCCCAGCATTTT. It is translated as CAWSEPRGLNQPQHF.